The entry below gives a single TCR beta chain sequence along with its context. The library targeted TCRbeta and was prepared with unique molecular identifiers. TCRdb redid the calling of the PCR reads with MiXCR, one entry per CDR3 protein. This table holds 350,000 to 450,000 distinct CDR3 sequences, around 20% found once. This sample is drawn from a study of T-cell reconstitution after alpha-beta-depleted transplantation in children. This CDR3 comprises 15 residues. CDR1 and CDR2 (germline): LNHNV, YYDKDF (reference sequence). The source is a human donor who donated a stem cell graft to a child with acute myeloid leukemia. The sequencing used PBMCs from the stem cell graft donor, collected from the stem cell graft. V gene TRBV15 combines with J gene TRBJ2-5; 7 nucleotides align to TRBD2. TRBJ2-1 matches the DNA end more closely, so the J call is doubtful. The CDR3 nucleotides read TGTGCCACCAGCAGAGGGGGGGGACTACAAGAGACCCAGTTCTTC. Protein: CATSRGGGLQETQFF.